This T cell receptor (beta chain) was found in a study of graft-versus-host responses after intestinal transplantation. Study results and limitations: Recipient marrow contained GvH clones, some of which appeared first in ileum or blood.

The germline gives CDR1 LNHDA, CDR2 SQIVND (reference sequence). The V segment lost 1 base and the J segment 5 bases; nucleotides outside the gene matches: 10. This CDR3 has 17 residues. Repertoires were generated with immunoSEQ multiplex PCR, while TCRdb's copy carries only in-frame clones and drops some. The sample contains under 130,000 clones, approximately 93% of which appear only once. This clone appeared a single time. Antigen: not known. The gene calls are TRBV19 and TRBJ2-1; 8 nucleotides match TRBD2. This receptor was taken from a human donor who received an intestinal transplant. The sample here was unstimulated CD8+ T cells sorted from spleen or lymph node cells, taken before intestinal transplant. The CDR3 bases are TGTGCCAGTAGTATAGTAATCGTAGCGGGGATCAACAATGAGCAGTTCTTC. Protein sequence: CASSIVIVAGINNEQFF.